This T cell receptor (beta chain) is from a study of blood T cell repertoires in COVID-19. For the study at large: Italy, Spain and the United States were the sources of the convalescent and acute COVID-19 samples.

Across about two dozen US areas, participants ranged in age from 18 to 89 years. Participants had their cohort set by participant-reported clinical history. Method: immunoSEQ multiplex PCR; TCRdb's copy keeps in-frame clones and lacks some. Of 150,000 to 200,000 clones detected, 75% to 90% appear once; the ten largest clones hold 3% to 3.5%. Trimming stripped 1 base from V and 5 bases from J, with 18 bases between. The CDR3 contains 16 residues. Germline V gene sequence: CDR1 SGHRS, CDR2 YFSETQ. The sample was PBMCs or T cells enriched from blood (not recorded which). This chain links TRBV5-1 with TRBJ2-5, with unresolved D. This clonotype was sampled from a woman in her fifties or sixties who had recovered from COVID-19. Written as DNA, the CDR3 is TGCGCCAGCAGCTTGTTTTGGGCAGGCCAAGTGGAGACCCAGTACTTC. Amino acid sequence: CASSLFWAGQVETQYF.